This is a list of T cell receptor beta chains from one sample in a study of beta chain features in type 1 diabetes. Here immunoSEQ multiplex PCR was the method, and the copy in TCRdb shows in-frame clones only, minus some. The sample includes around 710,000 clones, over 10% seen only once; the top ten take around 0.12%. Specimen: naive CD4+ T cells from blood. Source of these receptors: a man aged 25-45 years with type 1 diabetes. The CDR3 runs from the conserved cysteine through the conserved F or W. A D gene is named only where the DNA matches it firmly. Clone size is given for some rows only: seen once, a few or many times, or a class if the clone is expanded.

TGTGCCAGCAGCTTAGGGCAGGTCGGATATGGCTACACCTTC	CASSLGQVGYGYTF	TRBJ1-2	few	.	TRBV7-2
TGTGCCTGGAGTGTATCGAGGAGGTCCTATAATTCACCCCTCCACTTT	CAWSVSRRSYNSPLHF	TRBJ1-6	.	.	TRBV30
TGTGCCAGCAGCCGACAGGGGGAAGTCGGCGGGGAGCTGTTTTTT	CASSRQGEVGGELFF	TRBJ2-2	few	TRBD1	TRBV7-2
TGTGCCAGCTCACCCGGAACAGGTTTAAGCAATCAGCCCCAGCATTTT	CASSPGTGLSNQPQHF	TRBJ1-5	.	.	TRBV18
TGTGCCAGCAGCGTTATGGGGCAGGGGATTTACGAGCAGTACTTC	CASSVMGQGIYEQYF	TRBJ2-7	.	.	TRBV9
TGTGCCAGCAGCTTGGCCAGTCGACTAGCGGAAAATGAGCAGTTCTTC	CASSLASRLAENEQFF	TRBJ2-1	.	TRBD2	TRBV5-4
TGTGCCAGCAGCTTGGCCGGAACCGGGGAGCTGTTTTTT	CASSLAGTGELFF	TRBJ2-2	few	.	TRBV11-3
TGTGCCTGGTTAAGAGCGGGGAGCACAGATACGCAGTATTTT	CAWLRAGSTDTQYF	TRBJ2-3	few	TRBD2	TRBV30
TGTGCCAGCAGCCCGGACCGTTACAATGAGCAGTTCTTC	CASSPDRYNEQFF	TRBJ2-1	few	.	TRBV2
TGTGCCAGCAGCGACCAACAGGGTCCGAGCACAGATACGCAGTATTTT	CASSDQQGPSTDTQYF	TRBJ2-3	few	.	TRBV7-9
TGTGCCAGCACCCGGGGACACTCGAACACCGGGGAGCTGTTTTTT	CASTRGHSNTGELFF	TRBJ2-2	few	.	TRBV7-8
TGTGCCAGCAGCCCCCGTCCCAACTACTACGAGCAGTACTTC	CASSPRPNYYEQYF	TRBJ2-7	few	.	TRBV13
TGTGCCAGCAGTGAAGCGGGAACCGGGGAGCTGTTTTTT	CASSEAGTGELFF	TRBJ2-2	.	.	TRBV2
TGTGCCAGCAGCCCAGGACAGGGTGTGGACGAGCAGTACTTC	CASSPGQGVDEQYF	TRBJ2-7	.	TRBD1	TRBV7-2
TGTGCCAGCAGCTTAGAAGCGGCAGGGTGGGAGACCCAGTACTTC	CASSLEAAGWETQYF	TRBJ2-5	.	.	TRBV7-9
TGCGCCAGCAGCCCTCTTCACGGGGTTTACAATGAGCAGTTCTTC	CASSPLHGVYNEQFF	TRBJ2-1	.	.	TRBV5-1
TGTGCCAGCAGCTTAGATGACCAGGCGGGGGGCTCCTACAATGAGCAGTTCTTC	CASSLDDQAGGSYNEQFF	TRBJ2-1	few	TRBD2	TRBV11-3
TGTGCCAGCTCACCACAAGACGGGGAGCTGTTTTTT	CASSPQDGELFF	TRBJ2-2	few	.	TRBV18
TGTGCCAGCAGCCCAGGGATCTATGGCTACACCTTC	CASSPGIYGYTF	TRBJ1-2	few	.	TRBV9
TGTGCCAGCTCCCAAAAAAATCAGCCCCAGCATTTT	CASSQKNQPQHF	TRBJ1-5	.	.	TRBV18
TGTGCCAGCAGTTCCCCGGGACTAGCGGGGTACGAGCAGTACTTC	CASSSPGLAGYEQYF	TRBJ2-7	.	TRBD2	TRBV6-5
TGTGCCAGCAGGGCCGGGACGGGGACCTACGAGCAGTACTTC	CASRAGTGTYEQYF	TRBJ2-7	.	.	TRBV2
TGTGCCAGCAGCTTGATGGGGTTGGACAGCCATAAGCCCTATGGCTACACCTTC	CASSLMGLDSHKPYGYTF	TRBJ1-2	.	.	TRBV7-9
TGTGCCAGCAGCGTAGCTAGTTACAATGAGCAGTTCTTC	CASSVASYNEQFF	TRBJ2-1	few	.	TRBV9
TGTGCCAGCTCACCACTGGATGGCTACGAGCAGTACTTC	CASSPLDGYEQYF	TRBJ2-7	.	.	TRBV18
TGTGCCAGCAGTAGCGGACAGGGGCCGGGAGTAGTTTTCTTT	CASSSGQGPGVVFF	TRBJ1-1	few	TRBD1	TRBV6-6
TGTGCCAGTCCTCGTCGGGCAGGGATCTATCATGGCTACACCTTC	CASPRRAGIYHGYTF	TRBJ1-2	.	.	TRBV21-1
TGTGCCAGCCGATCTAGCGGATACACCGGGGAGCTGTTTTTT	CASRSSGYTGELFF	TRBJ2-2	few	TRBD2	TRBV7-2
TGTGCCAGCAGCCCGCCCGGGACAGGGTTCGAGCAGTACTTC	CASSPPGTGFEQYF	TRBJ2-7	few	TRBD1	TRBV13
TGTGCCAGCAGCCAAGTATCAGGGAACGGCTACACCTTC	CASSQVSGNGYTF	TRBJ1-2	.	.	TRBV14
TGTGCCAGCTCACCTAACGGGGATTCTGGCTGGGGTGAGCAGTTCTTC	CASSPNGDSGWGEQFF	TRBJ2-1	few	.	TRBV18
TGTGCCAGCAGTTACCAGGGACAGCTCTCCTACGAGCAGTACTTC	CASSYQGQLSYEQYF	TRBJ2-7	.	TRBD1	TRBV6-5
TGTGCCAGCAGGACGGGACAGGGATACTACTATGGCTACACCTTC	CASRTGQGYYYGYTF	TRBJ1-2	.	TRBD1	TRBV6-5